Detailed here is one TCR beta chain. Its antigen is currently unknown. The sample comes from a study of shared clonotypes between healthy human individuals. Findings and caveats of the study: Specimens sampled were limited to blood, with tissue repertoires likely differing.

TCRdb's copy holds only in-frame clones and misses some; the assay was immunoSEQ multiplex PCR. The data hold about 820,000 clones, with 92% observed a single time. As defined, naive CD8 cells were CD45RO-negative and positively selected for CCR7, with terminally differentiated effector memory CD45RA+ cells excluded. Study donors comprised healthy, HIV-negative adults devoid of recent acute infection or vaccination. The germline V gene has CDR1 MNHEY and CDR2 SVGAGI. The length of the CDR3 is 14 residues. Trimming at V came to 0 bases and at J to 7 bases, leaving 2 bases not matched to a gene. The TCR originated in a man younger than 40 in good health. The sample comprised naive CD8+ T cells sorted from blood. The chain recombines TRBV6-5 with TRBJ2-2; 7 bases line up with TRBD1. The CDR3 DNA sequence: TGTGCCAGCAGTTACTCGACAGGGCTCGGGGAGCTGTTTTTT. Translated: CASSYSTGLGELFF.